These T cell receptor beta chains were read from a single sample in a study of T cell repertoires in cytomegalovirus infection. Via MiXCR, TCRdb re-called the reads, giving one row per CDR3 protein. The sample records approximately 70,000 distinct CDR3 sequences, over 3.5% being singletons. Material for sequencing was PBMCs. These receptors were obtained from a human donor in good health (CMV status not recorded). Some clones in this sample may be carry-over from other donors' samples. CDR3s leave out the opening cysteine and the closing phenylalanine or tryptophan.

j_call,v_call,cdr3_aa
TRBJ2-5,TRBV20-1,SARPPETQY
TRBJ2-7,TRBV6-6,ASKGGQYYEQY
TRBJ2-3,TRBV7-8,ASSPNSQGKDTQY
TRBJ1-1,TRBV6-6,ASSYAGGVSEAF
TRBJ2-1,TRBV7-2,ASSKAGNRVPSEQF
TRBJ2-1,TRBV28,ASSLGTVYEQF
TRBJ1-1,TRBV2,ASRATSGTPAEAF
TRBJ2-3,TRBV7-2,ASSLVGTSGQDTQY
TRBJ1-1,TRBV4-2,ASSQDGETEAF
TRBJ2-7,TRBV7-2,ASRDDRGLSRYEQY
TRBJ2-3,TRBV12-3/TRBV12-4,ASSLGRRTSPFSTDTQY
TRBJ2-5,TRBV7-9,ASSSLSGGFETQY
TRBJ2-1,TRBV7-9,ASSLNSHSYNEQF
TRBJ2-7,TRBV7-2,ASSSGAGEQY
TRBJ2-1,TRBV20-1,SVPTGNNEQF
TRBJ2-5,TRBV20-1,SAIYETQY